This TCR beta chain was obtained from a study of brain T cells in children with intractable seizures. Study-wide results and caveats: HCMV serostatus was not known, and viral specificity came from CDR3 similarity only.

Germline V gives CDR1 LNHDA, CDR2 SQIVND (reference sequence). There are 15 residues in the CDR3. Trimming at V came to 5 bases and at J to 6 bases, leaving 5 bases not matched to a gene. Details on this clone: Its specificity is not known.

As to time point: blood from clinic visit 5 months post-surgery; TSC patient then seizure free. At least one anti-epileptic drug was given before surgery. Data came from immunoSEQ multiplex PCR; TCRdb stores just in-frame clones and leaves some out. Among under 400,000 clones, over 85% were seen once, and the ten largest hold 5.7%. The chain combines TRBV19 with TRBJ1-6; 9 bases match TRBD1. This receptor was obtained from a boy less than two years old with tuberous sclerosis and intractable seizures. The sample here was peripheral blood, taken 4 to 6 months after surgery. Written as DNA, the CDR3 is TGTGCCAGTAGTGCTCCGGGACAGGGTAATTCACCCCTCCACTTT. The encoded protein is CASSAPGQGNSPLHF.